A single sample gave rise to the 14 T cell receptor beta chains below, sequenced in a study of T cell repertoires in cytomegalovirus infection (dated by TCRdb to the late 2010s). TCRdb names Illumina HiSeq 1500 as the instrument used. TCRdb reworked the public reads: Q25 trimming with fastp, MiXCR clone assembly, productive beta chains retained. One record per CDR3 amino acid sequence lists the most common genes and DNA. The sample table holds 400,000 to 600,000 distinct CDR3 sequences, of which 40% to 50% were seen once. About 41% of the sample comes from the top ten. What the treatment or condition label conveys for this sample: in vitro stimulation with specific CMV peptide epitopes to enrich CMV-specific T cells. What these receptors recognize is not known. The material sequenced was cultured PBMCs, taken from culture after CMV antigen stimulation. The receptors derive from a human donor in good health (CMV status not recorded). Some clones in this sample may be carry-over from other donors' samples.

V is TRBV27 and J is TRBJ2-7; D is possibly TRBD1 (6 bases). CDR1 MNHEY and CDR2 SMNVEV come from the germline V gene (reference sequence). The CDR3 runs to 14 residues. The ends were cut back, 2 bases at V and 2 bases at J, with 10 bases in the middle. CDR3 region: CASSLDRWTYEQYF. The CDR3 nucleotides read TGTGCCAGCAGTTTAGACAGGTGGACCTACGAGCAGTACTTC.

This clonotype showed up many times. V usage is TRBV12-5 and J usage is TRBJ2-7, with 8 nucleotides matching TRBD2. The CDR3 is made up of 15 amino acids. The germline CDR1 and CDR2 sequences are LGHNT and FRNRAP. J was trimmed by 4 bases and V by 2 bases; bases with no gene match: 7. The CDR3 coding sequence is TGTGCTAGTGGTTTGCGACTAGCGAGTTCGTACGAGCAGTACTTC. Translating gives CASGLRLASSYEQYF. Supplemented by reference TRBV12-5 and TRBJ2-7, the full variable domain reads DARVTQTPRHKVTEMGQEVTMRCQPILGHNTVFWYRQTMMQGLELLAYFRNRAPLDDSGMPKDRFSAEMPDATLATLKIQPSEPRDSAVYFCASGLRLASSYEQYFGPGTRLTVT.

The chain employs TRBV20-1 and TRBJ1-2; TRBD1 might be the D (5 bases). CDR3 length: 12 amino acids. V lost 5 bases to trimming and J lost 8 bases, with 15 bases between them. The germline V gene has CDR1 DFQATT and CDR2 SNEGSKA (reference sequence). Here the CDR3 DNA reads TGCAGTGCTGGACGGGACCTAGTGGGCTACACCTTC. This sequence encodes CSAGRDLVGYTF.

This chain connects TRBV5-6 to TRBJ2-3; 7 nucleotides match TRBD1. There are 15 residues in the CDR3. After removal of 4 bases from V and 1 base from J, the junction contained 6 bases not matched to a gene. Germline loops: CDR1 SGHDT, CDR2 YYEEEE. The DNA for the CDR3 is TGTGCCAGCAGCGGGTTGGGGACAGGCACAGATACGCAGTATTTT. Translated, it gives CASSGLGTGTDTQYF.

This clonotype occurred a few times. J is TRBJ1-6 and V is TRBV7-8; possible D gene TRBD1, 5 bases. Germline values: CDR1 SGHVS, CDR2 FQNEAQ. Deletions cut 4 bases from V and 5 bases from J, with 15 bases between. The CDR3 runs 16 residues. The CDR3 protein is CASSSFGDGNNSPLHF. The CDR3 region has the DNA TGTGCCAGCAGCTCCTTCGGGGACGGAAATAATTCACCCCTCCACTTT.

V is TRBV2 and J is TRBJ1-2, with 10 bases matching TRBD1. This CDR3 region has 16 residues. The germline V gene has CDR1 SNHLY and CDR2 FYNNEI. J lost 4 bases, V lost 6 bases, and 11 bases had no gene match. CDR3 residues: CASSYYPGQGTYGYTF. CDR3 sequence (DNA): TGTGCCAGCAGCTACTATCCGGGACAGGGGACCTATGGCTACACCTTC.

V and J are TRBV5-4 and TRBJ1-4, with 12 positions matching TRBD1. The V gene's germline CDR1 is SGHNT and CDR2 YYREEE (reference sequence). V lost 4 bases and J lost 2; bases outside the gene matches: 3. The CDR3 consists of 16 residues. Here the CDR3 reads CASSRGQGATNEKLFF. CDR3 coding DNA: TGTGCCAGCAGCCGGGGACAGGGGGCGACTAATGAAAAACTGTTTTTT.

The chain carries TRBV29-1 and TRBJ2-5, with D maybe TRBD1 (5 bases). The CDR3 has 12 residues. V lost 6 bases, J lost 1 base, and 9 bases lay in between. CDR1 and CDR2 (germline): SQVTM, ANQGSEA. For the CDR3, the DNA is TGCAGCGTAGGGGCGTCCCAAGAGACCCAGTACTTC. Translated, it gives CSVGASQETQYF. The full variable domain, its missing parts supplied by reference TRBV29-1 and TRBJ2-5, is SAVISQKPSRDICQRGTSLTIQCQVDSQVTMMFWYRQQPGQSLTLIATANQGSEATYESGFVIDKFPISRPNLTFSTLTVSNMSPEDSSIYLCSVGASQETQYFGPGTRLLVL.

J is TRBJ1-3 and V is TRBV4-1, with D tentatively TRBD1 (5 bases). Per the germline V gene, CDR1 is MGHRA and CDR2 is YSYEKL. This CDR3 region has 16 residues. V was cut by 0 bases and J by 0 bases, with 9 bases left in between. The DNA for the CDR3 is TGCGCCAGCAGCCAAGACCGGAGGGGCTCTGGAAACACCATATATTTT. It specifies CASSQDRRGSGNTIYF.

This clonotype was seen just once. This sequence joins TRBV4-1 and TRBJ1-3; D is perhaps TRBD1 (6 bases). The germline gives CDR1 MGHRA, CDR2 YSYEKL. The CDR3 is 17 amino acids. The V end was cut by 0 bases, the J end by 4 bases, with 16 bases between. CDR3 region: CASSQDMTGGGGNTIYF. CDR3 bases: TGCGCCAGCAGCCAAGACATGACGGGGGGCGGAGGAAACACCATATATTTT.

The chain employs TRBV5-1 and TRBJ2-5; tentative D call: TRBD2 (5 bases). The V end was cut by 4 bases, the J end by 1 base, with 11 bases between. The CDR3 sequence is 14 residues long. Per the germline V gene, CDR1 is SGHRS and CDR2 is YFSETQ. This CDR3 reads CASSRLQSQETQYF. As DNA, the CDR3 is TGCGCCAGCAGCCGACTACAGAGCCAAGAGACCCAGTACTTC.

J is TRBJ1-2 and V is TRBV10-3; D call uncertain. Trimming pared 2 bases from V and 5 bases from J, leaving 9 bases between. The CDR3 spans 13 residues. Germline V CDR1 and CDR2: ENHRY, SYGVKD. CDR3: CAISEIEGYGYTF. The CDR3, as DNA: TGTGCCATCAGTGAGATAGAAGGTTATGGCTACACCTTC.

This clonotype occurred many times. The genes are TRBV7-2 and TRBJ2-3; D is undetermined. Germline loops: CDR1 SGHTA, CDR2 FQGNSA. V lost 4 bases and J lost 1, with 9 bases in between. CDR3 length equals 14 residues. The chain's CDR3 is CASSYGLRTDTQYF. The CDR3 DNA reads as TGTGCCAGCAGCTACGGGCTCCGCACAGATACGCAGTATTTT.

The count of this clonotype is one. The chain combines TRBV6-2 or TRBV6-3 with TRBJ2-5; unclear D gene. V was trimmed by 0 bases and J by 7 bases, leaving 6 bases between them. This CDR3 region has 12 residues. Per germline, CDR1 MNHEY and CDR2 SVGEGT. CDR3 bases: TGTGCCAGCAGTTACTCGGTTGGGACCCAGTACTTC. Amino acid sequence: CASSYSVGTQYF.